This T cell receptor beta chain was profiled in a study of T-cell reconstitution after alpha-beta-depleted transplantation in children. As it was prepared, the TCRbeta library received unique molecular identifiers. TCRdb processed the PCR reads anew with MiXCR; each CDR3 protein has one entry. The table lists under 350,000 distinct CDR3 sequences, 9.5% to 10% of them singletons. This CDR3 is built from 17 residues. Germline CDR1 reads SGHRS; CDR2 reads YFSETQ. The trim removed 5 bases at V and 0 bases at J, leaving 11 bases unmatched. The clonotype originates from a human donor who donated a stem cell graft to a child with SCID. The input for sequencing was PBMCs from the stem cell graft donor, taken from the stem cell graft. The genes are TRBV5-1 and TRBJ2-3, with 8 bases that match TRBD2. The DNA of the CDR3 is TGCGCCAGCAGATGGAGCGGGGGCCAATCTAGCACAGATACGCAGTATTTT. Amino acids: CASRWSGGQSSTDTQYF.